The entry below gives a single TCR beta chain sequence along with its context. Its specificity is unknown. Germline CDR1 is LNHDA and CDR2 is SQIVND (reference sequence). The CDR3 has 15 residues. V dropped 6 bases and J dropped 3 bases, with 15 bases sitting between them. The protocol was immunoSEQ multiplex PCR, while the TCRdb copy is restricted to in-frame clones and leaves out a portion. The sample has about 1.1 million clones, 75% to 85% seen once. The data belong to a study of shared clonotypes between healthy human individuals. Study-level results: When compared with the clonotypes that were shared by all four sorted-subset donors, the non-shared clonotypes turned out to have lower generation probabilities.

This chain links TRBV19 with TRBJ1-5; D may be TRBD1 (5 bases). The sample was memory CD4+ T cells from PBMCs. The subset here: CD45RA-negative fraction. This receptor was taken from a man between 18 and 35 years old in good health. Some clones in this sample may be carry-over from other donors' samples. The CDR3 region has the DNA TGTGCCAGTAGAAGGGGCCCTCCCCCCAATCAGCCCCAGCATTTT. Its protein is CASRRGPPPNQPQHF.